This T cell receptor (beta chain) was captured by sequencing in a study of blood T cell repertoires in COVID-19. On the study more broadly: Samples representing acute and convalescent COVID-19 were sourced from the United States, Italy and Spain. PBMCs, B-cell-depleted T cells, or T cells were the source of the cDNA or gDNA that made up the material.

Study processing details: Nucleated cell number was recorded as an estimate derived from reference gene primer amplification. Assay: immunoSEQ multiplex PCR; the TCRdb copy retains only in-frame clones and omits some. The V and J calls and clone size were taken over from that table, and D and trimming were inferred from the DNA. The table has 50,000 to 65,000 clones, 65% to 90% seen once; the top ten hold roughly 1.2%. The germline CDR1 and CDR2 sequences are SGHRS and YFSETQ. J gave up 6 bases and V 5 bases, and 6 bases lay outside the gene matches. This CDR3 contains 14 residues. The source is a middle-aged man with acute or convalescent COVID-19. The sequencing sample was made of peripheral blood. V usage is TRBV5-1 and J usage is TRBJ2-2; TRBD1 aligns across 8 bases. The CDR3 nucleotides read TGCGCCAGCAGGGAGACAGGGGTGGCCGGGGAGCTGTTTTTT. It specifies CASRETGVAGELFF. The full variable domain, in which reference TRBV5-1 and TRBJ2-2 provide the parts outside the CDR3, is KAGVTQTPRYLIKTRGQQVTLSCSPISGHRSVSWYQQTPGQGLQFLFEYFSETQRNKGNFPGRFSGRQFSNSRSEMNVSTLELGDSALYLCASRETGVAGELFFGEGSRLTVL.